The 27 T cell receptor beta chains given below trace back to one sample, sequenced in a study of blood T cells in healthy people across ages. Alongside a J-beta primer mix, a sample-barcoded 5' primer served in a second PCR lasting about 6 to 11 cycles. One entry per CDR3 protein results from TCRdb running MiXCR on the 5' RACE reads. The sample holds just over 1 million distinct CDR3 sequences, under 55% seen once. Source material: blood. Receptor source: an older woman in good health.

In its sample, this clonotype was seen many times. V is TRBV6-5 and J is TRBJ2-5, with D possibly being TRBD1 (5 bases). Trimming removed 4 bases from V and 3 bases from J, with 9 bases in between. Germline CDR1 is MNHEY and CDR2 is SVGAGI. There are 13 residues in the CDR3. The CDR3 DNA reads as TGTGCCAGCAGTTCCGACAGCGAAGAGACCCAGTACTTC. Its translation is CASSSDSEETQYF.

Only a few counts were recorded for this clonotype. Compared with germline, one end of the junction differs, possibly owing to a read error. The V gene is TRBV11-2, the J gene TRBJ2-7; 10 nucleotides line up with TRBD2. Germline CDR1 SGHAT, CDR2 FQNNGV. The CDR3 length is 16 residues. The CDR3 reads CASTLGAGGPTYEQYF. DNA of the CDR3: TGTGCCAGCACCTTAGGAGCGGGAGGGCCAACCTACGAGCAGTACTTC.

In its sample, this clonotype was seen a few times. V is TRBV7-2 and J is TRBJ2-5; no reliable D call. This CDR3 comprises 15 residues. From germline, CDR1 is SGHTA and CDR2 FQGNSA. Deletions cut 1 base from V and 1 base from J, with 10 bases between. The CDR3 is CASSLGALAQETQYF. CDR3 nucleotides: TGTGCCAGCAGCTTAGGAGCCTTAGCCCAAGAGACCCAGTACTTC.

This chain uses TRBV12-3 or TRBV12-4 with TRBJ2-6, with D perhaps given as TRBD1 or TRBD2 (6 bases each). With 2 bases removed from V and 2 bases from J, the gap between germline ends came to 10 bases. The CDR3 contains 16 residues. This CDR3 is CASSLRGRTGANVLTF. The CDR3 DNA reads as TGTGCCAGCAGTTTAAGGGGGAGGACTGGGGCCAACGTCCTGACTTTC.

CDR3 in DNA: TGTGCCAGCAGCCAATTCCAGGCAGGGGGGTACACCTACGAGCAGTACTTC. This translates into CASSQFQAGGYTYEQYF. The V gene is TRBV4-2, the J gene TRBJ2-7; tentative D call: TRBD1 (7 bases). The germline V gene encodes CDR1 LGHNA and CDR2 YNFKEQ. V shed 2 bases and J shed 2 bases, with 19 bases lying between them. The CDR3 length is 17 residues.

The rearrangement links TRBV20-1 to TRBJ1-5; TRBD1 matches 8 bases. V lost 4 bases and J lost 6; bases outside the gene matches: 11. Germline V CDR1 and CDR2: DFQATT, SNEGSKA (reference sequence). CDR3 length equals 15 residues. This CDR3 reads CSAKPDRGAGQPQHF. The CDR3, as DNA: TGCAGTGCTAAACCCGACAGGGGAGCAGGTCAGCCCCAGCATTTT.

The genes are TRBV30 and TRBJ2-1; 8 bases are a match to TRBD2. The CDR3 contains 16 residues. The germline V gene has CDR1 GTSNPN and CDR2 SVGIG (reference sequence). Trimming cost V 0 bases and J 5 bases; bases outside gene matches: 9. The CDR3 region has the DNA TGTGCCTGGAGTGTACCCACTAGCGGCCGAAACAATGAGCAGTTCTTC. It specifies CAWSVPTSGRNNEQFF. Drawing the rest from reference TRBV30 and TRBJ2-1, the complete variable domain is SQTIHQWPATLVQPVGSPLSLECTVEGTSNPNLYWYRQAAGRGLQLLFYSVGIGQISSEVPQNLSASRPQDRQFILSSKKLLLSDSGFYLCAWSVPTSGRNNEQFFGPGTRLTVL.

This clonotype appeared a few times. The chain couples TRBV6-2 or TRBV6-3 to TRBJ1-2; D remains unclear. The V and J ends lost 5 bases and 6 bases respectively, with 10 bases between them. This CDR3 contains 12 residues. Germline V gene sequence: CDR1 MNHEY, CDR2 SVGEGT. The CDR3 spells CASSNPRDGYTF. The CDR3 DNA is TGTGCCAGCAGTAACCCGCGCGATGGCTACACCTTC.

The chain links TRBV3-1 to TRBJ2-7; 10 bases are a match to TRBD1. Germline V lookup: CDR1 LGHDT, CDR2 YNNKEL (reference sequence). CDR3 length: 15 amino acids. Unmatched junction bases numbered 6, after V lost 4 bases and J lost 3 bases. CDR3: CASSPGTGVNYEQYF. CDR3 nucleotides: TGTGCCAGCAGCCCGGGGACAGGGGTTAACTACGAGCAGTACTTC.

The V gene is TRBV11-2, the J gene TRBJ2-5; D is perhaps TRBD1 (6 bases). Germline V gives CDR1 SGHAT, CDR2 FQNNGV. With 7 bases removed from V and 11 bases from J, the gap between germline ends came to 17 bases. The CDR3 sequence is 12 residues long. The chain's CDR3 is CASTHLGAEQYF. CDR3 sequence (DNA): TGTGCCAGCACCCACTTGGGGGCTGAGCAGTACTTC. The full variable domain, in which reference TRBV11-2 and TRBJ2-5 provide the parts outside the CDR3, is EAGVAQSPRYKIIEKRQSVAFWCNPISGHATLYWYQQILGQGPKLLIQFQNNGVVDDSQLPKDRFSAERLKGVDSTLKIQPAKLEDSAVYLCASTHLGAEQYFGPGTRLLVL.

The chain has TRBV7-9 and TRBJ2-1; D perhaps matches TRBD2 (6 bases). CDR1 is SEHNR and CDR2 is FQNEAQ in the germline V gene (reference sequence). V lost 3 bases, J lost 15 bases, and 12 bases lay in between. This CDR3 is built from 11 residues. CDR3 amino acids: CASSLAGLGFF. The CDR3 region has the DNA TGTGCCAGCAGCTTGGCGGGACTGGGGTTCTTC.

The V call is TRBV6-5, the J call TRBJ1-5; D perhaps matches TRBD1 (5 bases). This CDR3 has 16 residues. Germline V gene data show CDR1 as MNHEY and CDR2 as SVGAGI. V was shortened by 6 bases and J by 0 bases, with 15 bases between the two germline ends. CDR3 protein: CASRPGTRYSNQPQHF. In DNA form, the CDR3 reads TGTGCCAGCAGACCCGGGACTCGGTATAGCAATCAGCCCCAGCATTTT.

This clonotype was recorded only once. CDR3 sequence reads: CASRPTSGRAVDTQYF. In nucleotides, the CDR3 is TGTGCCAGCAGACCGACTAGCGGGAGGGCCGTAGATACGCAGTATTTT. The rearrangement links TRBV6-2 or TRBV6-3 to TRBJ2-3, with 14 bases aligning to TRBD2. Per germline, CDR1 MNHEY and CDR2 SVGEGT. J gave up 5 bases and V 6 bases, and 7 bases lay outside the gene matches. The CDR3 contains 16 residues.

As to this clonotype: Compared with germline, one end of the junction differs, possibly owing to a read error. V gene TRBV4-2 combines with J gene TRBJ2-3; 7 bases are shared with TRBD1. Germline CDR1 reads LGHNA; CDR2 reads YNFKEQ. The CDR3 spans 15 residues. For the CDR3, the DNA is TGTGCCGGCAGCCTCGAACAGGGGAGCACAGATACGCAGTATTTT. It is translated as CAGSLEQGSTDTQYF.

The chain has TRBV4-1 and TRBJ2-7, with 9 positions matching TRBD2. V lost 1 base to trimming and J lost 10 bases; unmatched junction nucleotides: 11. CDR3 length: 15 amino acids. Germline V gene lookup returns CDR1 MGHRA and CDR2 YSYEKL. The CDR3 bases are TGCGCCAGCAGCCAAGTGTTTGCGGGGGGGGACGTTCAGTACTTC. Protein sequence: CASSQVFAGGDVQYF.

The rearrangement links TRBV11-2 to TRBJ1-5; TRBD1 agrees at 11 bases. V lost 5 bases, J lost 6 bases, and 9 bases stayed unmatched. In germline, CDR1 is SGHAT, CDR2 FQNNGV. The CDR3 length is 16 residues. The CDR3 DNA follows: TGTGCCAGCAGCAATGGGACAGGGGGTACGGGTCAGCCCCAGCATTTT. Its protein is CASSNGTGGTGQPQHF.

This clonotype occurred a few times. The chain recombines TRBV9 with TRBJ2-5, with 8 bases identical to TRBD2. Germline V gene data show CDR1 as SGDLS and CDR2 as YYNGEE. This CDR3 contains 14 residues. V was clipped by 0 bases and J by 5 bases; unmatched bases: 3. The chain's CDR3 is CASSVAGGYETQYF. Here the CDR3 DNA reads TGTGCCAGCAGCGTAGCGGGAGGGTATGAGACCCAGTACTTC.

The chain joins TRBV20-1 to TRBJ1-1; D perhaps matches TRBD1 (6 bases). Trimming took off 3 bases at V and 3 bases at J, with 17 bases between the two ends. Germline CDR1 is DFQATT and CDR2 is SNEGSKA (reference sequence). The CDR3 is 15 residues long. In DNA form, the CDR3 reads TGCAGTGCTAGCTCCGGGGGCCGGGGGGACACTGAAGCTTTCTTT. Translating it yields CSASSGGRGDTEAFF.

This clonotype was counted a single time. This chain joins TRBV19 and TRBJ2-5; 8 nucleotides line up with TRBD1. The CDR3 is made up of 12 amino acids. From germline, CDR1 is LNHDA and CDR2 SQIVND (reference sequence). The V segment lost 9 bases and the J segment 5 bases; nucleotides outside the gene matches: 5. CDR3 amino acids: CASAGGFETQYF. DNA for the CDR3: TGTGCCAGCGCAGGGGGCTTTGAGACCCAGTACTTC.

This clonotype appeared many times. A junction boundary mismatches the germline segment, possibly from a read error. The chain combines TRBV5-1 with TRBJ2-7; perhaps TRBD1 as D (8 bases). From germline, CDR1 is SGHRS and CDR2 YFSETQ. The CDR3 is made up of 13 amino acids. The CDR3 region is CASRTGGGYEQYF. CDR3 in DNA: TGTGCCAGCAGAACAGGGGGAGGGTACGAGCAGTACTTC. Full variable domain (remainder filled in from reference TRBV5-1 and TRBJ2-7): KAGVTQTPRYLIKTRGQQVTLSCSPISGHRSVSWYQQTPGQGLQFLFEYFSETQRNKGNFPGRFSGRQFSNSRSEMNVSTLELGDSALYLCASRTGGGYEQYFGPGTRLTVT.

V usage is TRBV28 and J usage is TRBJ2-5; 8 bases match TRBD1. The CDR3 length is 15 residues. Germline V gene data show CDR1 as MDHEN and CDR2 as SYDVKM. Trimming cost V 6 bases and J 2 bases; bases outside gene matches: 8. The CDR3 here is CASSPGGQGQETQYF. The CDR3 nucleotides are TGTGCCAGCAGCCCGGGCGGACAGGGACAAGAGACCCAGTACTTC.

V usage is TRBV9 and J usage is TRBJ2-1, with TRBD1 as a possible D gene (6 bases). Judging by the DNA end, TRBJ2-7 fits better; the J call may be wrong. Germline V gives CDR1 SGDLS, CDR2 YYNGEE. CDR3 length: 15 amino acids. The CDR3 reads CASSVGTASYNEQYF. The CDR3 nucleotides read TGTGCCAGCAGCGTAGGGACAGCCTCCTACAATGAGCAGTACTTC.

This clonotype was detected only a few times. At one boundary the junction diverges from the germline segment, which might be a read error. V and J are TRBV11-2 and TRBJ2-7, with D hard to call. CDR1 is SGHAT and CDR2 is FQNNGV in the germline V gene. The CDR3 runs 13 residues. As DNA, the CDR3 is TGCGCCAGCAGCCTCCCCTCTGCCTACGAGCAGTACTTC. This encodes CASSLPSAYEQYF.

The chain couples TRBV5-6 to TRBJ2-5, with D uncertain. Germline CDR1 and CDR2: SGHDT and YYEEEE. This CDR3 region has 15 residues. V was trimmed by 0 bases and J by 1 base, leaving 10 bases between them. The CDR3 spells CASSLVGPTQETQYF. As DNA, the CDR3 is TGTGCCAGCAGCTTGGTGGGTCCAACCCAAGAGACCCAGTACTTC.

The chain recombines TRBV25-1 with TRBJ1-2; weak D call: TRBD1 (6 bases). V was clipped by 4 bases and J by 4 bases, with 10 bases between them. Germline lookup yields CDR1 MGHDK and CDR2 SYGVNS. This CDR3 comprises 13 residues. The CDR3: CASSAGGVYGYTF. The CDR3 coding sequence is TGTGCCAGCAGTGCGGGGGGCGTCTATGGCTACACCTTC.

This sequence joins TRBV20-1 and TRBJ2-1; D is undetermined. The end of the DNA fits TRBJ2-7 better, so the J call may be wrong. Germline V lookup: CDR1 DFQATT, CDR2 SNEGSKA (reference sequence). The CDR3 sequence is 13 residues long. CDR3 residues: CSAGWLSYNEQYF. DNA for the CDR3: TGCAGTGCGGGTTGGTTGAGCTACAATGAGCAGTACTTC.

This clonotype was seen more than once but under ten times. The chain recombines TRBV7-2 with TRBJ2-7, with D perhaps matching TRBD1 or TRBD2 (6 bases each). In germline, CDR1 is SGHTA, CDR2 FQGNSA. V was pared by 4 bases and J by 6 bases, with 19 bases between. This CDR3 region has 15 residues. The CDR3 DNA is TGTGCCAGCAGCTCAGGGGACCGCCCGGGGGTCGAGCAGTACTTC. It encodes CASSSGDRPGVEQYF.